One and the same sample provided the 3 T cell receptor beta chains below, sequenced in a study of shared clonotypes between healthy human individuals. Using immunoSEQ multiplex PCR, the repertoire was profiled, and TCRdb retains in-frame clones only, with some absent. The sample holds some 1,100,000 clones, around 78% seen once. Sequenced sample: memory CD4+ T cells from PBMCs. Subset here: CD45RA-negative fraction. Receptor source: a man aged 18 to 35 in good health. Some clones in this sample may be carry-over from other donors' samples.

The chain is built from TRBV10-3 and TRBJ2-7, with 8 bases fitting TRBD2. Looked up from germline, CDR1 is ENHRY and CDR2 is SYGVKD. V lost 3 bases to trimming and J lost 3 bases; unmatched junction nucleotides: 10. The CDR3 contains 16 residues. In DNA, the CDR3 is TGTGCCATCAGTGAAGGGGTAGCGGGGACCAACTACGAGCAGTACTTC. Protein sequence: CAISEGVAGTNYEQYF.

This clone has only a few counts. Other DNA sequences from this sample encode an identical CDR3 as well. The chain carries TRBV5-1 and TRBJ2-5; 11 bases are a match to TRBD2. CDR3 length: 16 amino acids. With 4 bases clipped from V and 5 bases from J, the junction kept 10 bases outside the gene matches. The germline CDR1 and CDR2 sequences are SGHRS and YFSETQ. The CDR3 loop is CASSRTTSGSGETQYF. As DNA, the CDR3 is TGCGCCAGCAGCCGAACTACTAGCGGGAGTGGGGAGACCCAGTACTTC.

J is TRBJ1-2 and V is TRBV9; D uncertain. The CDR3 consists of 15 residues. Trimming removed 0 bases from V and 8 bases from J, with 17 bases in between. Germline CDR1 reads SGDLS; CDR2 reads YYNGEE. CDR3 protein: CASSVATGETGGYTF. The CDR3 DNA follows: TGTGCCAGCAGCGTAGCTACGGGTGAGACGGGCGGCTACACCTTC.